The present entry profiles one T cell receptor beta chain with its context. The sample is drawn from a study of cytomegalovirus exposure and HLA in healthy donors. With 60 Vbeta and 13 Jbeta primers, the PCR was carried out. The assay was immunoSEQ multiplex PCR, and TCRdb's table has in-frame clones only and misses some. Here the sample spans about 200,000 clones, about four fifths being singletons. The CDR3 is 13 amino acids. The V gene's germline CDR1 is MDHEN and CDR2 SYDVKM. Trimming took 8 bases from V and 3 from J; bases not matched to a gene: 4. The source material was PBMCs. This clonotype was sampled from a male donor in good health and CMV-seropositive. This rearrangement joins TRBV28 to TRBJ1-1; 9 positions agree with TRBD1. In DNA form, the CDR3 reads TGTGCCAGCCCGGGACAGGGAGACACTGAAGCTTTCTTT. Translating it yields CASPGQGDTEAFF.